This TCR beta chain is from a study of T-cell reconstitution after alpha-beta-depleted transplantation in children. Unique molecular identifiers were built into the TCRbeta library. MiXCR, run by TCRdb on the PCR reads, gives a single entry per CDR3 protein. The sample holds approximately 210,000 distinct CDR3 sequences, less than 15% seen once. V was cut by 7 bases and J by 2 bases, with 21 bases left in between. The CDR3 runs to 16 residues. Germline V gene lookup returns CDR1 SQVTM and CDR2 ANQGSEA. In this sample, this clonotype turned up a few times. The sample consisted of PBMCs from the stem cell graft donor, taken from the stem cell graft. The sequence derives from a human donor who donated a stem cell graft to a child with acute lymphoblastic leukemia. The V and J genes are TRBV29-1 and TRBJ2-1, with D perhaps TRBD2 (6 bases). CDR3 loop: CSALSLAEITYNEQFF. CDR3 DNA sequence: TGCAGCGCCCTATCGTTAGCGGAAATCACCTACAATGAGCAGTTCTTC.